This is a list of T cell receptor beta chains from one sample in a study of blood T cell repertoires in COVID-19. Profiling relied on immunoSEQ multiplex PCR, and the TCRdb table lists in-frame clones only, not all of them. This table holds more than 100,000 clones, 55% to 75% found once. The material sequenced was peripheral blood. The receptor source for this set is a human donor with acute or convalescent COVID-19. The donor label of this sample is uncertain. CDR3s include the opening cysteine and the closing phenylalanine or tryptophan. A D gene is named only where the DNA matches it firmly. Only part of the rows carry a size: once, few, many, or a class if the clone is expanded.

CDR3 DNA | CDR3 protein | J gene | D gene | clone size | V gene
TGTGCCAGCAAGAGGGACAGACAAGAGACCCAGTACTTC | CASKRDRQETQYF | TRBJ2-5 | TRBD1 | NA | TRBV2
TGTGCCAGCAGCACCGCCACTCGACAGTCCCTTAATCAAAAACTGTTTTTT | CASSTATRQSLNQKLFF | TRBJ1-4 | NA | NA | TRBV5-6
TGCGCCAGCAGCTTGGGGGGCCAGGGAACAGATACGCAGTATTTT | CASSLGGQGTDTQYF | TRBJ2-3 | NA | NA | TRBV5-1
TGCAGCGTCCACTCGAACACTGAAGCTTTCTTT | CSVHSNTEAFF | TRBJ1-1 | NA | NA | TRBV29-1
TGTGCCAGCAGCTGGGGACAGGGCCTTAATTCACCCCTCCACTTT | CASSWGQGLNSPLHF | TRBJ1-6 | TRBD1 | NA | TRBV11-2
TGTGCCAGCAGCTTGGGCTGGAACACTGAAGCTTTCTTT | CASSLGWNTEAFF | TRBJ1-1 | NA | NA | TRBV7-2
TGCAGCGTTGAAGAAGAGACAGCCGGGGAGCTGTTTTTT | CSVEEETAGELFF | TRBJ2-2 | NA | NA | TRBV29-1
TGTGCCTGGAGTGGAACGGGACACTTCACAGATACGCAGTATTTT | CAWSGTGHFTDTQYF | TRBJ2-3 | NA | NA | TRBV30
TGTGCCATCAGCGCGACAGGGGTAGCCGGAAACACCATATATTTT | CAISATGVAGNTIYF | TRBJ1-3 | TRBD1 | NA | TRBV10-3
TGTGCCAGCAGTTTTTACGGCGACGTGGCGGCAGATACGCAGTATTTT | CASSFYGDVAADTQYF | TRBJ2-3 | NA | once | TRBV27
TGTGCCAGCAGCTTCGGGGGAACGAACACCGGGGAGCTGTTTTTT | CASSFGGTNTGELFF | TRBJ2-2 | NA | NA | TRBV5-5
TGTGCCAGCGGGGCGGGGTGGGAGACCCAGTACTTC | CASGAGWETQYF | TRBJ2-5 | NA | once | TRBV6-5
TGTGCCAGCAGCATGTATGAGATGAACACTGAAGCTTTCTTT | CASSMYEMNTEAFF | TRBJ1-1 | NA | NA | TRBV3-1/TRBV3-2
TGTGCCAGCAGCTTAAACAGTTACAATGAGCAGTTCTTC | CASSLNSYNEQFF | TRBJ2-1 | NA | NA | TRBV7-2
TGTGCCAGCTCACTCGCCGGAGGGGCTCATGGGGGCACTGAAGCTTTCTTT | CASSLAGGAHGGTEAFF | TRBJ1-1 | NA | NA | TRBV18
TGTGCCAGTAGTCTCAGGAAGGCTGGAAACACCATATATTTT | CASSLRKAGNTIYF | TRBJ1-3 | NA | NA | TRBV19
TGTGCCAGCTCCCGGACTCGGACTGAAGCTTTCTTT | CASSRTRTEAFF | TRBJ1-1 | NA | few | TRBV28
TGTGCCAGCAGTGACGCAGGGGGCGCTCAGTATGGCTACACCTTC | CASSDAGGAQYGYTF | TRBJ1-2 | TRBD1 | few | TRBV25-1
TGTGCCAGCAGCGTAGCTTACAGCACCGGGGAGCTGTTTTTT | CASSVAYSTGELFF | TRBJ2-2 | NA | NA | TRBV9
TGTGCCAGCAGCGCCGTCGCCGGGGAGCTGTTTTTT | CASSAVAGELFF | TRBJ2-2 | NA | NA | TRBV9
TGCGCCAGCAGCCAAGCGGGGGGGGCCAGCTATGGCTACACCTTC | CASSQAGGASYGYTF | TRBJ1-2 | NA | few | TRBV4-1
TGCAGTGCAAGCGGTGAAAAACTGTTTTTT | CSASGEKLFF | TRBJ1-4 | NA | NA | TRBV20-1
TGTGCCAGCTCACCCTCACTAGCGGGGGGAGTGGATACGCAGTATTTT | CASSPSLAGGVDTQYF | TRBJ2-3 | TRBD2 | NA | TRBV18